What follows is one T cell receptor (beta chain) and its context. Its matching antigen is unknown. Measured with immunoSEQ multiplex PCR; TCRdb has only the in-frame clones, and not every one. The repertoire holds roughly 130,000 clones, with roughly 90% as singletons. The sample comes from a study of T cell responses to AZD1222 COVID-19 vaccine. Turning to the study itself: Investigators merged groups given second doses at roughly 4 or roughly 12 weeks.

Study-level points and caveats: White British donors predominated, females outnumbered males, and clonal diversity was possibly underestimated.

Trimming took 1 base from V and 0 from J, leaving 7 bases between them. Germline V gene data show CDR1 as MGHRA and CDR2 as YSYEKL. This CDR3 has 15 amino acids. The material was peripheral blood, obtained on day 0 of AZD1222 vaccination. The clonotype was recovered from an adult in good health. This chain uses TRBV4-1 with TRBJ1-5; D gene uncertain. The CDR3 nucleotides are TGCGCCAGCAGCCAAGTTGCCAATAGCAATCAGCCCCAGCATTTT. It codes for CASSQVANSNQPQHF.